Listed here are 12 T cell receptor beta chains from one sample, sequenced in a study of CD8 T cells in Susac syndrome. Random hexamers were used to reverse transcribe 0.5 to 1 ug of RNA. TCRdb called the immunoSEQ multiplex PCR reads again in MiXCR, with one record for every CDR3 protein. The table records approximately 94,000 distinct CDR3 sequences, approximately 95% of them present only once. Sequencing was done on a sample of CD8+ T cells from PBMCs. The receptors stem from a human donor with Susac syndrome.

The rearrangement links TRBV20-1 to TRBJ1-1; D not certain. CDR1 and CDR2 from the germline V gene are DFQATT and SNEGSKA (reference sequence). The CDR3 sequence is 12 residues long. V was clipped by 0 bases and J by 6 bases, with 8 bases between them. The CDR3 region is CSAREEGPEAFF. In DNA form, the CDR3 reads TGCAGTGCTAGAGAGGAGGGCCCTGAAGCTTTCTTT.

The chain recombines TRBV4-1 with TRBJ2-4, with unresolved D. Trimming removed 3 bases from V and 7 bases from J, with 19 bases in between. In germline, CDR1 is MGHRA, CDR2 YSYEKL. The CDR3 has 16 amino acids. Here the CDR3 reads CASSQVPIVKVNIQYF. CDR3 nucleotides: TGCGCCAGCAGCCAGGTCCCCATTGTGAAGGTGAACATTCAGTACTTC.

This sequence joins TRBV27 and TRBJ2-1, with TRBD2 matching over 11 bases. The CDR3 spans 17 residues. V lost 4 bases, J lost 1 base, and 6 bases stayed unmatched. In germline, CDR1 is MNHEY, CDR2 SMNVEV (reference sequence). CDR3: CASSSLLAGASYNEQFF. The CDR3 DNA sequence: TGTGCCAGCAGTTCCCTACTAGCGGGAGCGTCCTACAATGAGCAGTTCTTC.

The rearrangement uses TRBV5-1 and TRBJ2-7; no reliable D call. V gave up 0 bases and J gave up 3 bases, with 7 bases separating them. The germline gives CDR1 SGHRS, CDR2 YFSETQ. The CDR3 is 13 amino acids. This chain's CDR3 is CASSLELHYEQYF. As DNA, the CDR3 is TGCGCCAGCAGCTTGGAACTCCACTACGAGCAGTACTTC.

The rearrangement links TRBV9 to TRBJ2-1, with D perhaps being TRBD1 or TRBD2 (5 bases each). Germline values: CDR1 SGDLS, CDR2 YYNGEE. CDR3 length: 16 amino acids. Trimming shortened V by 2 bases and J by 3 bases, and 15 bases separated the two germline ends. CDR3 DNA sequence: TGTGCCAGCAGCGTCACCGGGGCTCCCAGCTACAATGAGCAGTTCTTC. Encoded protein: CASSVTGAPSYNEQFF. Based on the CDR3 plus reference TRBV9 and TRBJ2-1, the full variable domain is DSGVTQTPKHLITATGQRVTLRCSPRSGDLSVYWYQQSLDQGLQFLIQYYNGEERAKGNILERFSAQQFPDLHSELNLSSLELGDSALYFCASSVTGAPSYNEQFFGPGTRLTVL.

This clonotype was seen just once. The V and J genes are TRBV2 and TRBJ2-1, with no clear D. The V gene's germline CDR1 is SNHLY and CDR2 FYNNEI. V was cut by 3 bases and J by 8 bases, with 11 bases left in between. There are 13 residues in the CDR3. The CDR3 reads CASSDAPEYEQFF. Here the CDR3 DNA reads TGTGCCAGCAGTGACGCCCCCGAGTATGAGCAGTTCTTC.

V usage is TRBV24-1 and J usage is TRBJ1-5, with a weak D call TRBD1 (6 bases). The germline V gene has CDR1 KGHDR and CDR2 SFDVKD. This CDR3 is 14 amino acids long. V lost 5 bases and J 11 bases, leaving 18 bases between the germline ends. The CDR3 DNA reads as TGTGCCACCAGTGGTCGACAGGCCCCAGGGGCCCAGCATTTT. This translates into CATSGRQAPGAQHF.

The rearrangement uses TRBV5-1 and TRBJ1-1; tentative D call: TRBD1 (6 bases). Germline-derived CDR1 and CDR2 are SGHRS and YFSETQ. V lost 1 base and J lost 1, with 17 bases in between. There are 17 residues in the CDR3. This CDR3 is CASSLRPMDSQNTEAFF. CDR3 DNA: TGCGCCAGCAGCTTGAGGCCAATGGACAGTCAGAACACTGAAGCTTTCTTT. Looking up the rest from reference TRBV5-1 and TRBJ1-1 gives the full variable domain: KAGVTQTPRYLIKTRGQQVTLSCSPISGHRSVSWYQQTPGQGLQFLFEYFSETQRNKGNFPGRFSGRQFSNSRSEMNVSTLELGDSALYLCASSLRPMDSQNTEAFFGQGTRLTVV.

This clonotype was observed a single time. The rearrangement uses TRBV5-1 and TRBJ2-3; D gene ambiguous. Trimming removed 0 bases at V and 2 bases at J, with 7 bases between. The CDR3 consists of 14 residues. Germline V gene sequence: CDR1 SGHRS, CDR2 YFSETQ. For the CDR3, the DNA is TGCGCCAGCAGCTTGGGGGATACCACAGATACGCAGTATTTT. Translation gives CASSLGDTTDTQYF.

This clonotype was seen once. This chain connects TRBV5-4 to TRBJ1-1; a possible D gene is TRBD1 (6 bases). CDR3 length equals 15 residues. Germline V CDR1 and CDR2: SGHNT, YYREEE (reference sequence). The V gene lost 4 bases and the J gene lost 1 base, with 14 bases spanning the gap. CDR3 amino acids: CASSAAGHSNTEAFF. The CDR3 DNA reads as TGTGCCAGCAGCGCTGCGGGACACTCGAACACTGAAGCTTTCTTT.

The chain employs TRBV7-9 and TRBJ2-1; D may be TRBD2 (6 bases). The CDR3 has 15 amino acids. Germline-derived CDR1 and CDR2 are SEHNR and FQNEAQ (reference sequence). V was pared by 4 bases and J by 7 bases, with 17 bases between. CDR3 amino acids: CASSSPLGGENEQFF. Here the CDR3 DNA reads TGTGCCAGCAGCTCCCCGTTGGGGGGTGAGAATGAGCAGTTCTTC. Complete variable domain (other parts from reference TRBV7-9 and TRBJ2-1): DTGVSQNPRHKITKRGQNVTFRCDPISEHNRLYWYRQTLGQGPEFLTYFQNEAQLEKSRLLSDRFSAERPKGSFSTLEIQRTEQGDSAMYLCASSSPLGGENEQFFGPGTRLTVL.

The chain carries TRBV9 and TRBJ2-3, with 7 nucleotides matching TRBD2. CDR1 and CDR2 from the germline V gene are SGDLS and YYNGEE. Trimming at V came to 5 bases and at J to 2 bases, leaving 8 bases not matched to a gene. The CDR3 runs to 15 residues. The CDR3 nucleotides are TGTGCCAGCAGACCCTCCGGGACTATCACAGATACGCAGTATTTT. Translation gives CASRPSGTITDTQYF.